This T cell receptor (beta chain) was documented in a study of blood T cell repertoires in COVID-19. This clone appeared a few times. Study processing details: Reference gene primer amplification yielded estimated nucleated cell counts. Profiled with immunoSEQ multiplex PCR; TCRdb holds only in-frame clones, not every one. The D gene and trimming were derived from the DNA, and the V and J assignments and clone size from that table. The data contain about 260,000 clones, around 90% of them singletons. The germline V and J ends were trimmed by 6 bases and 0 bases, with 17 bases remaining between them. From germline, CDR1 is KGHSH and CDR2 LQKENI. The CDR3 has 17 residues.

The chain links TRBV18 to TRBJ1-4; TRBD1 is a possible D gene (5 bases). This TCR derives from a woman in her fifties or sixties with COVID-19, enrolled during active disease. Sequencing used peripheral blood. CDR3 amino acids: CASSRSRQLATNEKLFF. The CDR3 DNA is TGTGCCAGCTCCCGCAGCCGACAGTTAGCAACTAATGAAAAACTGTTTTTT.